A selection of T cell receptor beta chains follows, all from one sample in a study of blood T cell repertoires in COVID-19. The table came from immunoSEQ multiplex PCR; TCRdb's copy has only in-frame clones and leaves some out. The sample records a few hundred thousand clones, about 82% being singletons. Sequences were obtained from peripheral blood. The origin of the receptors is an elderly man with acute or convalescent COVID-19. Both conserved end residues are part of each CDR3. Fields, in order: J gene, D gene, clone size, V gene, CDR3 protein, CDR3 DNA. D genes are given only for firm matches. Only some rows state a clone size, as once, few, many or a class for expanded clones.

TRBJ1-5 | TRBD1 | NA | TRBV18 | CASSPDREHPQHF | TGTGCCAGCTCCCCTGACAGGGAACATCCCCAGCATTTT
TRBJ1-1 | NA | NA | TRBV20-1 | CSARRETEAFF | TGCAGTGCTAGGAGGGAGACTGAAGCTTTCTTT
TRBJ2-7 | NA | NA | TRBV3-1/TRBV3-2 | CASSPARHEQYF | TGTGCCAGCAGCCCGGCTAGGCACGAGCAGTACTTC
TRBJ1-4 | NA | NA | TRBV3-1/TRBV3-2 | CASSPKSPVETNEKLFF | TGTGCCAGCAGCCCGAAATCCCCAGTGGAGACTAATGAAAAACTGTTTTTT
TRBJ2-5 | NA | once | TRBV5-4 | CASSFTGQETQYF | TGTGCCAGCAGCTTTACAGGGCAGGAGACCCAGTACTTC
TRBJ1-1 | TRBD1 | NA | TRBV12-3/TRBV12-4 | CASSVGQLAEAFF | TGTGCCAGCAGCGTGGGACAGTTAGCTGAAGCTTTCTTT
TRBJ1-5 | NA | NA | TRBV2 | CASSEAGHSNQPQHF | TGTGCCAGCAGTGAAGCGGGCCATAGCAATCAGCCCCAGCATTTT
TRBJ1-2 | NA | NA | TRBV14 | CASSQGGRLLYGYTF | TGTGCCAGCAGCCAAGGGGGCAGGTTACTCTATGGCTACACCTTC
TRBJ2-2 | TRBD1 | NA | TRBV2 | CASSEQTGGNTGELFF | TGTGCCAGCAGTGAGCAGACAGGGGGCAACACCGGGGAGCTGTTTTTT
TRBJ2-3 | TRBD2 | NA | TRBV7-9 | CASSRREGTTDTQYF | TGTGCCAGCAGCCGACGGGAGGGGACCACAGATACGCAGTATTTT
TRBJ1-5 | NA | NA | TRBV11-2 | CASSRTDPGQPQHF | TGTGCCAGCAGCCGGACAGACCCGGGGCAGCCCCAGCATTTT
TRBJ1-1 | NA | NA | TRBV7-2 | CASSLEQNTEAFF | TGTGCCAGCAGCTTAGAACAGAACACTGAAGCTTTCTTT
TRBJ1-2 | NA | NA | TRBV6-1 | CASSEAGAAYGYTF | TGTGCCAGCAGTGAGGCAGGGGCGGCCTATGGCTACACCTTC
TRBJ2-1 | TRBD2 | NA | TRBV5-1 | CASSPPLAGGPNEQFF | TGCGCCAGCAGCCCGCCACTAGCGGGAGGTCCCAATGAGCAGTTCTTC
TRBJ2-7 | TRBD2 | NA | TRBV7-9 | CASTLSGRLYEQYF | TGTGCCAGCACTCTTAGCGGGAGGCTCTACGAGCAGTACTTC
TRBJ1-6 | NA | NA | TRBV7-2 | CASSLDSYNSPLHF | TGTGCCAGCAGCTTAGACAGCTATAATTCACCCCTCCACTTT
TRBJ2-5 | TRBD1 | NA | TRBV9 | CASSEALGQGQETQYF | TGTGCCAGCAGCGAGGCCCTTGGACAGGGGCAGGAGACCCAGTACTTC
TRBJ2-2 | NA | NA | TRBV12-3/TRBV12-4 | CASNRLNTGELFF | TGTGCCAGCAACCGGTTGAACACCGGGGAGCTGTTTTTT
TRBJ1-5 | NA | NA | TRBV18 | CASSPFEGLSNQPQHF | TGTGCCAGCTCACCCTTCGAGGGACTTAGCAATCAGCCCCAGCATTTT
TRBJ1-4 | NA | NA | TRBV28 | CASSLLQGGTNEKLFF | TGTGCCAGCAGTTTATTACAGGGTGGAACTAATGAAAAACTGTTTTTT
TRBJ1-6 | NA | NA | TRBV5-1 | CASSLETQGGSPLHF | TGCGCCAGCAGCTTGGAAACACAGGGTGGCTCACCCCTCCACTTT
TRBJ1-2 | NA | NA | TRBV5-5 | CASSWEGTAGGYTF | TGTGCCAGCAGCTGGGAGGGGACGGCGGGCGGCTACACCTTC
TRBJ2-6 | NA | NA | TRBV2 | CASRSTSSGANVLTF | TGTGCCAGCAGATCAACGAGCTCTGGGGCCAACGTCCTGACTTTC
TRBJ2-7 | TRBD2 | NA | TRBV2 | CASSRSSGGYEQYF | TGTGCCAGCAGTCGCTCTAGCGGGGGCTACGAGCAGTACTTC
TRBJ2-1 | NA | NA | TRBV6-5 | CASRQAGLGEQFF | TGTGCCAGCAGACAAGCAGGGCTGGGTGAGCAGTTCTTC
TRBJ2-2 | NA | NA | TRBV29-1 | CSVQRDSTGELFF | TGCAGCGTTCAGAGGGATTCCACCGGGGAGCTGTTTTTT
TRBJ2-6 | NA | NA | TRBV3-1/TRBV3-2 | CASSQDIFRGLSGANVLTF | TGTGCCAGCAGCCAAGATATTTTTAGAGGTCTCTCTGGGGCCAACGTCCTGACTTTC
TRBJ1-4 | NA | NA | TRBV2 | CASSGRGEKLFF | TGTGCCAGCAGTGGAAGGGGGGAAAAACTGTTTTTT
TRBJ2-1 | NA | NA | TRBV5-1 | CASSLGGLGSYNEQFF | TGCGCCAGCAGCTTGGGGGGGCTGGGCTCCTACAATGAGCAGTTCTTC
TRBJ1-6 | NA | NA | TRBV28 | CASSPEEGRDSPLHF | TGTGCCAGCAGTCCCGAGGAGGGTAGAGACTCACCCCTCCACTTT
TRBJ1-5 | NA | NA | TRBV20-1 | CSAVGGPQHF | TGCAGTGCTGTCGGGGGGCCCCAGCATTTT
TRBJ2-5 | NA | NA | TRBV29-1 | CSVSRVGETQYF | TGCAGCGTTTCCCGGGTTGGAGAGACCCAGTACTTC
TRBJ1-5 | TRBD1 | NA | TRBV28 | CASSGQGAGNQPQHF | TGTGCCAGCAGCGGACAGGGGGCCGGCAATCAGCCCCAGCATTTT
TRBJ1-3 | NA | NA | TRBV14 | CASSLGEFGNTIYF | TGTGCCAGCAGCTTGGGAGAATTTGGAAACACCATATATTTT
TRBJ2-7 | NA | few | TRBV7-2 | CASSSGSGAYEQYF | TGTGCCAGCAGCTCGGGGTCAGGGGCCTACGAGCAGTACTTC
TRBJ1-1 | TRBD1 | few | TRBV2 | CASAGQGRGRTEAFF | TGTGCCAGCGCGGGACAGGGTCGGGGTCGCACTGAAGCTTTCTTT
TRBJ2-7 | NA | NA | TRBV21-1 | CASSNQAGGPLGYEQYF | TGTGCCAGCAGCAATCAGGCGGGAGGGCCCCTTGGCTACGAGCAGTACTTC
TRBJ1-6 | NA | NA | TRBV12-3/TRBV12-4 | CASTLTSGTPLHF | TGTGCCAGCACCCTCACCAGCGGGACACCCCTCCACTTT
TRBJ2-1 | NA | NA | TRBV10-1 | CASSESQASYNEQFF | TGCGCCAGCAGTGAGTCCCAGGCATCCTACAATGAGCAGTTCTTC
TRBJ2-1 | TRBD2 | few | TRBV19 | CASRRLSGTYNEQFF | TGTGCCAGTCGGCGGCTCAGCGGGACCTACAATGAGCAGTTCTTC
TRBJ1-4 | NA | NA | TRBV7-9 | CASSSTGLGEKLFF | TGTGCCAGCAGCTCTACAGGGCTGGGGGAAAAACTGTTTTTT
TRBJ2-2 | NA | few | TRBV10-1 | CASGRPGGELFF | TGCGCCAGCGGTAGGCCGGGCGGGGAGCTGTTTTTT
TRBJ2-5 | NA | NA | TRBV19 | CASSIKGLGLPQYF | TGTGCCAGTAGTATTAAGGGGTTGGGGCTCCCCCAGTACTTC
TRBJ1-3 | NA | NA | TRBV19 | CASSDGGSGNTIYF | TGTGCCAGTAGTGATGGGGGGTCTGGAAACACCATATATTTT
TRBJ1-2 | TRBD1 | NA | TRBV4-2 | CASSEAGQPNYGYTF | TGTGCCAGCAGCGAGGCGGGACAGCCTAACTATGGCTACACCTTC
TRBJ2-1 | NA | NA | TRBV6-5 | CASRLAPYNEQFF | TGTGCCAGCAGGCTAGCTCCCTACAATGAGCAGTTCTTC
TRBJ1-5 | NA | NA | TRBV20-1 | CSASLPDSNQPQHF | TGCAGTGCTAGTCTGCCAGATAGCAATCAGCCCCAGCATTTT
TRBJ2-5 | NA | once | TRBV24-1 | CATSPSGRGFQETQYF | TGTGCCACCAGCCCTAGCGGCAGGGGATTCCAAGAGACCCAGTACTTC
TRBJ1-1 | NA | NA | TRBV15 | CATSPAHEGSTEAFF | TGTGCCACCAGCCCGGCCCATGAAGGGAGCACTGAAGCTTTCTTT
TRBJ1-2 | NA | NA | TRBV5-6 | CASSLSGPGGYTF | TGTGCCAGCAGCTTGAGTGGCCCGGGTGGCTACACCTTC
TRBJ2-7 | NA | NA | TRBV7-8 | CASSLSGDEQYF | TGTGCCAGCAGCTTATCGGGGGACGAGCAGTACTTC
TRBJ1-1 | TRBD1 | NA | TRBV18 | CASSPRQGVGTEAFF | TGTGCCAGCTCACCACGACAGGGGGTCGGCACTGAAGCTTTCTTT